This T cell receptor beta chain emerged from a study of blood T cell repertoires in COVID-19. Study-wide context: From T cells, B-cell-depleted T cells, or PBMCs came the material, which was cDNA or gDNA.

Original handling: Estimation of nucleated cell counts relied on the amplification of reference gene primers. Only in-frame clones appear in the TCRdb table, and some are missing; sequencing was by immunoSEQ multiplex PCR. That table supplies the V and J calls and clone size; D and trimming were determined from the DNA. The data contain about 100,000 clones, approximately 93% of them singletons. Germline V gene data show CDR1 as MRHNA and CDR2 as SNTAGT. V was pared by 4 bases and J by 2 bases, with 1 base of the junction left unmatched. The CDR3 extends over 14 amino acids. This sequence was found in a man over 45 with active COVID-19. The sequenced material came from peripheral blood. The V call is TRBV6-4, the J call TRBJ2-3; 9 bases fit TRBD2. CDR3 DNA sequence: TGTGCCAGCAGTGCTAGCGGGGACACAGATACGCAGTATTTT. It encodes CASSASGDTDTQYF.